These 8 T cell receptor beta chains were sequenced from one sample in a study of blood T cell repertoires in COVID-19. Clones were read by immunoSEQ multiplex PCR, and TCRdb kept only the in-frame ones, dropping some. The sample lists 65,000 to 85,000 clones; approximately 90% were seen once. The sequenced sample was peripheral blood. Receptors were obtained from a human donor in a cohort sampled during active COVID-19.

V gene TRBV7-8 combines with J gene TRBJ2-1; maybe TRBD2 (5 bases). Germline V gene data show CDR1 as SGHVS and CDR2 as FQNEAQ. The CDR3 covers 14 residues. The germline V and J ends were trimmed by 0 bases and 6 bases, with 9 bases remaining between them. CDR3 sequence reads: CASSLAMAGNEQFF. The CDR3 coding sequence is TGTGCCAGCAGCTTAGCGATGGCGGGCAATGAGCAGTTCTTC.

V usage is TRBV6-1 and J usage is TRBJ1-5; 11 bases align to TRBD1. Germline V gene data show CDR1 as MNHNS and CDR2 as SASEGT. With 2 bases clipped from V and 11 bases from J, the junction kept 23 bases outside the gene matches. This CDR3 spans 20 amino acids. The CDR3 is CASSEQGTIGQGAFNPAQHF. Here the CDR3 DNA reads TGTGCCAGCAGTGAACAGGGGACTATAGGACAGGGGGCTTTCAATCCAGCCCAGCATTTT.

This clone was recorded once. V and J are TRBV4-3 and TRBJ1-2; the match to TRBD1 covers 7 bases. The CDR3 totals 16 residues. Trimming at V came to 0 bases and at J to 4 bases, leaving 8 bases not matched to a gene. Germline CDR1 and CDR2: LGHNA and YSLEER. This CDR3 reads CASSQEVTGDPYGYTF. The CDR3 DNA is TGCGCCAGCAGCCAAGAAGTAACAGGGGATCCCTATGGCTACACCTTC.

The J gene is TRBJ1-5, the V gene TRBV7-2; D remains unclear. The CDR3 length is 14 residues. Germline CDR1 SGHTA, CDR2 FQGNSA. The V end was cut by 3 bases, the J end by 4 bases, with 10 bases between. The CDR3, as DNA: TGTGCCAGCAGCTTCAACTCGGTAAATCAGCCCCAGCATTTT. Translation gives CASSFNSVNQPQHF.

The rearrangement uses TRBV6-5 and TRBJ1-3, with D hard to call. This CDR3 comprises 15 residues. Looked up from germline, CDR1 is MNHEY and CDR2 is SVGAGI. Trimming removed 2 bases at V and 2 bases at J, with 10 bases between. The CDR3 here is CASSYTTTTGNTIYF. CDR3 sequence (DNA): TGTGCCAGCAGTTACACGACTACTACTGGAAACACCATATATTTT.

This chain links TRBV7-9 with TRBJ2-5; the D gene is possibly TRBD1 (7 bases). There are 13 residues in the CDR3. Germline loops: CDR1 SEHNR, CDR2 FQNEAQ (reference sequence). The ends were cut back, 4 bases at V and 4 bases at J, with 10 bases in the middle. The CDR3 DNA follows: TGTGCCAGCAGCTCAGGGGGGCGAGAGACCCAGTACTTC. Translating it yields CASSSGGRETQYF.

The genes are TRBV10-3 and TRBJ2-3; 12 nucleotides match TRBD1. The V and J ends lost 6 bases and 5 bases, in that order; junction bases with no gene match: 3. Germline CDR1 is ENHRY and CDR2 is SYGVKD. This CDR3 spans 14 amino acids. The CDR3 DNA reads TGTGCCATCAGGGGACAGGGGGCAGGAGATACGCAGTATTTT. It translates to CAIRGQGAGDTQYF.

The CDR3 DNA is TGTGCCAGCAGCTTAGTTGGGACAGGGGAGAACACTGAAGCTTTCTTT. Residues: CASSLVGTGENTEAFF. The chain recombines TRBV7-2 with TRBJ1-1; 10 bases line up with TRBD1. Per the germline V gene, CDR1 is SGHTA and CDR2 is FQGNSA. V gave up 1 base and J gave up 1 base; unmatched junction bases: 3. The CDR3 contains 16 residues.